This T cell receptor beta chain was profiled in a study of blood T cells in healthy people across ages. A remark on this clonotype: The target antigen is unknown. A much larger clonotype is one base distant, so this may be a read error.

Primers used in a second PCR of roughly 7 to 12 cycles were a sample-barcoded 5' primer and a J-beta primer mix. TCRdb re-called the 5' RACE reads with MiXCR, one entry per CDR3 protein. The top ten clones hold around 13% of a sample with 850,000 to 1,100,000 distinct CDR3 sequences, more than 30% of them seen once. Germline assignment: CDR1 MNHEY and CDR2 SMNVEV (reference sequence). CDR3 length equals 11 residues. Study-wide findings and caveats: Higher diversity and more naive CD4+ cells were features of long-lived donors, compared to aged donors.

The origin of this receptor is a man between 18 and 35 years old in good health. The sequenced sample consisted of blood. The genes are TRBV27 and TRBJ2-5, with D unclear. The last part of the DNA fits TRBJ2-7 better; the J call may be wrong. The CDR3 here is CAISFLGEQYF. CDR3 coding DNA: TGTGCCATCAGTTTTCTCGGCGAGCAGTACTTC.